The 19 T cell receptor beta chains listed next were all sequenced from one sample in a study of cytomegalovirus exposure and HLA in healthy donors. 60 Vbeta and 13 Jbeta primers were used in PCR. The assay was immunoSEQ multiplex PCR, and TCRdb's table has in-frame clones only and misses some. Here the sample spans 150,000 to 200,000 clones, around three quarters being singletons. The sequencing input was PBMCs. Every receptor here comes from a boy aged 10-17 years in good health and CMV-seronegative.

The chain couples TRBV6-5 to TRBJ1-1, with 7 bases fitting TRBD1. V lost 5 bases and J lost 1; bases outside the gene matches: 7. Germline CDR1 is MNHEY and CDR2 is SVGAGI. The CDR3 runs to 15 residues. Written as DNA, the CDR3 is TGTGCCAGCAGTAACCCGGGACAGACGAACACTGAAGCTTTCTTT. It is translated as CASSNPGQTNTEAFF.

DNA for the CDR3: TGTGCCAGCAGCCCGACAGGGAACCAAGAGACCCAGTACTTC. The encoded protein is CASSPTGNQETQYF. The chain is built from TRBV2 and TRBJ2-5, with 7 bases lining up with TRBD1. The V segment lost 6 bases and the J segment 0 bases; nucleotides outside the gene matches: 4. CDR3 length: 14 amino acids. Per the germline V gene, CDR1 is SNHLY and CDR2 is FYNNEI.

The chain links TRBV27 to TRBJ1-2; tentatively, D is TRBD1 (5 bases). Between the trimmed V and J ends, which lost 0 bases and 0 bases, there was a span of 11 bases. Germline CDR1 MNHEY, CDR2 SMNVEV (reference sequence). This CDR3 contains 16 residues. CDR3 region: CASSLSTAVSNYGYTF. The CDR3 DNA sequence: TGTGCCAGCAGTTTATCGACAGCAGTCTCTAACTATGGCTACACCTTC.

Only a few counts were recorded for this clone. The chain employs TRBV5-1 and TRBJ1-2; no clear D. CDR1 is SGHRS and CDR2 is YFSETQ in the germline V gene. The CDR3 covers 14 residues. Trimming left V 0 bases short and J 3 bases short, with 9 bases between. The CDR3 sequence: CASSLESQYYGYTF. Written as DNA, the CDR3 is TGCGCCAGCAGCTTGGAATCACAGTACTATGGCTACACCTTC.

The rearrangement joins TRBV19 to TRBJ1-1; D call uncertain. Germline-derived CDR1 and CDR2 are LNHDA and SQIVND (reference sequence). Trimming shortened V by 3 bases and J by 6 bases, and 14 bases separated the two germline ends. The CDR3 is 14 residues long. CDR3 sequence: CASSIYPSGAEAFF. In nucleotides, the CDR3 is TGTGCCAGTAGTATTTACCCATCCGGAGCTGAAGCTTTCTTT.

J is TRBJ2-7 and V is TRBV18; 11 nucleotides agree with TRBD2. The CDR3 is made up of 13 amino acids. Germline V gene lookup returns CDR1 KGHSH and CDR2 LQKENI. V lost 5 bases, J lost 7 bases, and 4 bases stayed unmatched. CDR3 protein: CASSVLAGEEQYF. The DNA for the CDR3 is TGTGCCAGCTCAGTACTAGCGGGGGAAGAGCAGTACTTC.

The chain is built from TRBV27 and TRBJ1-2; 8 bases align to TRBD1. Germline V gene data show CDR1 as MNHEY and CDR2 as SMNVEV (reference sequence). The CDR3 is 15 amino acids. The J segment lost 3 bases and the V segment lost 4 bases, leaving 7 bases of the junction unmatched. CDR3 coding DNA: TGTGCCAGCAGTTACAGGGGGAGACTGGACTATGGCTACACCTTC. Translating gives CASSYRGRLDYGYTF.

The gene calls are TRBV7-9 and TRBJ1-3; tentatively, D is TRBD1 (5 bases). V lost 0 bases to trimming and J lost 0 bases, with 6 bases between them. Germline CDR1 reads SEHNR; CDR2 reads FQNEAQ (reference sequence). This CDR3 has 15 amino acids. CDR3 protein: CASSLAGGSGNTIYF. CDR3 bases: TGTGCCAGCAGCTTAGCGGGGGGCTCTGGAAACACCATATATTTT.

This clone has only a few counts. This same CDR3 is encoded by further DNA sequences in the sample. The rearrangement uses TRBV5-1 and TRBJ2-7, with TRBD1 matching 9 bases. CDR3 length: 14 residues. J gave up 3 bases and V 2 bases, and 3 bases lay outside the gene matches. Germline CDR1 SGHRS, CDR2 YFSETQ. CDR3 DNA sequence: TGCGCCAGCAGCTTCGGACAGGGGAGCTACGAGCAGTACTTC. Encoded protein: CASSFGQGSYEQYF.

This chain uses TRBV5-8 with TRBJ1-3, with a possible D match to TRBD1 (5 bases). V was clipped by 0 bases and J by 5 bases, with 15 bases between them. There are 16 residues in the CDR3. The germline V gene encodes CDR1 SGHTS and CDR2 YDEGEE. CDR3 loop: CASSLGGSPTRNTIYF. In nucleotides, the CDR3 is TGTGCCAGCAGCTTGGGGGGCAGCCCCACAAGAAACACCATATATTTT.

This clone was seen more than once but under ten times. V is TRBV29-1 and J is TRBJ2-7; D possibly corresponds to TRBD1 (6 bases). Trimming took 4 bases from V and 4 from J, leaving 17 bases between them. Per germline, CDR1 SQVTM and CDR2 ANQGSEA. This CDR3 contains 14 residues. CDR3 residues: CSVVGTQKSYEQYF. The CDR3 DNA reads TGCAGCGTTGTGGGGACACAGAAGTCGTACGAGCAGTACTTC.

The V call is TRBV19, the J call TRBJ1-1; the match to TRBD1 covers 10 bases. V lost 4 bases and J lost 4; bases outside the gene matches: 9. Germline V gives CDR1 LNHDA, CDR2 SQIVND (reference sequence). This CDR3 is built from 16 residues. The CDR3: CASSTPGTGVGTEAFF. The CDR3 region has the DNA TGTGCCAGTAGTACGCCTGGGACAGGGGTTGGCACTGAAGCTTTCTTT.

V and J are TRBV19 and TRBJ1-2, with 9 bases aligning to TRBD1. Germline V gene sequence: CDR1 LNHDA, CDR2 SQIVND (reference sequence). The CDR3 loop spans 13 amino acids. V lost 5 bases to trimming and J lost 7 bases; unmatched junction nucleotides: 5. CDR3 coding DNA: TGTGCCAGTAGTTGGGACAGGGAGAGTGGCTACACCTTC. This codes for CASSWDRESGYTF.

The chain has TRBV2 and TRBJ1-3; no clear D gene. Germline V CDR1 and CDR2: SNHLY, FYNNEI. The CDR3 is 15 amino acids. Trimming took off 9 bases at V and 4 bases at J, with 19 bases between the two ends. This chain's CDR3 is CARTSWATPGNTIYF. The CDR3 DNA follows: TGTGCCAGGACCTCTTGGGCGACCCCGGGAAACACCATATATTTT.

This chain links TRBV6-1 with TRBJ1-1, with D possibly TRBD1 on 5 matching bases. CDR1 is MNHNS, CDR2 SASEGT, per germline. The CDR3 length is 15 residues. Trimming shortened V by 1 base and J by 0 bases, and 9 bases separated the two germline ends. CDR3 DNA sequence: TGTGCCAGCAGTGAAGAGGGGCCCATGAACACTGAAGCTTTCTTT. It is translated as CASSEEGPMNTEAFF.

CDR3 sequence (DNA): TGTGCCAGCAGTTACACGGGACAGGGGGGCACTGAAGCTTTCTTT. Encoded protein: CASSYTGQGGTEAFF. V is TRBV6-5 and J is TRBJ1-1, with 11 bases lining up with TRBD1. V trimming: 2 bases; J trimming: 4 bases; junction bases outside the gene matches: 3. Germline V gene data show CDR1 as MNHEY and CDR2 as SVGAGI. The CDR3 extends over 15 amino acids.

V and J are TRBV14 and TRBJ1-5; D remains unclear. Germline values: CDR1 SGHDN, CDR2 FVKESK. This CDR3 contains 13 residues. V lost 1 base to trimming and J lost 7 bases, with 8 bases between them. CDR3 DNA sequence: TGTGCCAGCAGCCAAGGAGGGAGCCAGCCCCAGCATTTT. This sequence encodes CASSQGGSQPQHF.

The gene calls are TRBV5-1 and TRBJ2-7; TRBD1 aligns across 9 bases. Unmatched junction bases numbered 7, after V lost 3 bases and J lost 6 bases. The CDR3 contains 14 residues. CDR1 SGHRS and CDR2 YFSETQ come from the germline V gene. In DNA form, the CDR3 reads TGCGCCAGCAGCTCAAGGACAGGGGAAGGCGAGCAGTACTTC. It translates to CASSSRTGEGEQYF. Looking up the rest from reference TRBV5-1 and TRBJ2-7 gives the full variable domain: KAGVTQTPRYLIKTRGQQVTLSCSPISGHRSVSWYQQTPGQGLQFLFEYFSETQRNKGNFPGRFSGRQFSNSRSEMNVSTLELGDSALYLCASSSRTGEGEQYFGPGTRLTVT.

This rearrangement joins TRBV7-3 to TRBJ2-2; the match to TRBD2 covers 9 bases. V was clipped by 0 bases and J by 4 bases; unmatched bases: 3. The CDR3 spans 16 residues. The germline V gene encodes CDR1 SGHTA and CDR2 FQGTGA. CDR3 amino acids: CASSLTSGSGTGELFF. In DNA form, the CDR3 reads TGTGCCAGCAGCTTAACTAGCGGGAGCGGCACCGGGGAGCTGTTTTTT.